The clone carrying this T cell receptor (beta chain) was detected only a few times. Within the sample, other DNA sequences also encode this same CDR3. This CDR3 has 11 residues. Trimming left V 1 base short and J 8 bases short, with 3 bases between. The germline gives CDR1 SGHTA, CDR2 FQGNSA. This sample is drawn from a study of shared clonotypes between healthy human individuals. This table comes from immunoSEQ multiplex PCR, and its TCRdb copy is limited to in-frame clones, with some not included. Of over 400,000 clones listed, 70% to 85% are singletons. The sample was PBMCs. The chain is built from TRBV7-2 and TRBJ2-1; D remains ambiguous. This sequence was found in a woman aged 40 to 50 in good health. Some clones in this sample may be carry-over from other donors' samples. DNA of the CDR3: TGTGCCAGCAGCTTAGTACATGAGCAGTTCTTC. Its protein is CASSLVHEQFF.